These 21 T cell receptor beta chains originate from one sample sequenced in a study of T cell responses to AZD1222 COVID-19 vaccine. The table came from immunoSEQ multiplex PCR; TCRdb's copy has only in-frame clones and leaves some out. The sample records roughly 140,000 clones, around 94% being singletons. Source: peripheral blood, taken after recovery from COVID-19. Receptors originate from an adult who had recovered from COVID-19.

This rearrangement joins TRBV12-5 to TRBJ2-7, with D unclear. The CDR3 is made up of 11 amino acids. Trimming cost V 8 bases and J 3 bases, with 8 bases left between them. CDR1 and CDR2 from the germline V gene are LGHNT and FRNRAP. CDR3 DNA: TGTGCTAGTCTCCTAGTCTACGAGCAGTACTTC. This sequence encodes CASLLVYEQYF. The variable domain in full, with the rest retrieved from reference TRBV12-5 and TRBJ2-7, is DARVTQTPRHKVTEMGQEVTMRCQPILGHNTVFWYRQTMMQGLELLAYFRNRAPLDDSGMPKDRFSAEMPDATLATLKIQPSEPRDSAVYFCASLLVYEQYFGPGTRLTVT.

V usage is TRBV5-1 and J usage is TRBJ2-7; perhaps TRBD1 as D (8 bases). V was pared by 2 bases and J by 1 base, with 10 bases between. This CDR3 region has 14 residues. CDR1 is SGHRS and CDR2 is YFSETQ in the germline V gene. The CDR3 reads CASSLQGGSYEQYF. CDR3 nucleotides: TGCGCCAGCAGCTTACAGGGGGGGTCCTACGAGCAGTACTTC.

The V gene is TRBV11-2, the J gene TRBJ2-5; possibly TRBD1 or TRBD2 for D (6 bases each). V was trimmed by 6 bases and J by 2 bases, leaving 13 bases between them. Per germline, CDR1 SGHAT and CDR2 FQNNGV. The CDR3 loop spans 14 amino acids. In nucleotides, the CDR3 is TGTGCCAGCAGGCAAGGGGGACTTCAAGAGACCCAGTACTTC. It specifies CASRQGGLQETQYF.

The chain recombines TRBV29-1 with TRBJ2-1, with 10 bases that match TRBD2. Germline V CDR1 and CDR2: SQVTM, ANQGSEA. The ends lost 6 bases at V and 7 bases at J; junction bases unmatched: 9. The CDR3 sequence is 14 residues long. The CDR3 DNA reads TGCAGCGTCCCCAGCGGGAGGGCCTGGAATGAGCAGTTCTTC. This sequence encodes CSVPSGRAWNEQFF.

The chain combines TRBV11-2 with TRBJ2-5; perhaps TRBD2 as D (5 bases). The CDR3 has 14 residues. The V gene's germline CDR1 is SGHAT and CDR2 FQNNGV. The ends were cut back, 1 base at V and 8 bases at J, with 14 bases in the middle. The CDR3 bases are TGTGCCAGCAGCTTAGGTCTAGCCTTGGAAACCCAGTACTTC. Its protein is CASSLGLALETQYF.

V usage is TRBV7-3 and J usage is TRBJ1-2; unclear D gene. Germline CDR1 and CDR2: SGHTA and FQGTGA. The CDR3 runs 12 residues. V was shortened by 3 bases and J by 2 bases, with 4 bases between the two germline ends. CDR3 nucleotides: TGTGCCAGCAGCTTGAGAAACTATGGCTACACCTTC. It yields the protein CASSLRNYGYTF.

J is TRBJ2-7 and V is TRBV6-5; D remains ambiguous. Germline loops: CDR1 MNHEY, CDR2 SVGAGI. The CDR3 runs 15 residues. The V gene lost 4 bases and the J gene lost 0 bases, with 13 bases spanning the gap. In DNA, the CDR3 is TGTGCCAGCAGTTCTACTACCTCCAGCTCCTACGAGCAGTACTTC. Its translation: CASSSTTSSSYEQYF.

This rearrangement joins TRBV4-1 to TRBJ2-3; D may match TRBD1 or TRBD2 (5 bases each). Looked up from germline, CDR1 is MGHRA and CDR2 is YSYEKL. This CDR3 comprises 16 residues. V lost 4 bases and J lost 0, with 14 bases in between. Written as DNA, the CDR3 is TGCGCCAGCAGCCCGTTCGTCGGGGCAAGCACAGATACGCAGTATTTT. Translated: CASSPFVGASTDTQYF.

This clone was picked up one time. This sequence joins TRBV28 and TRBJ1-5, with D perhaps TRBD1 (5 bases). CDR1 MDHEN and CDR2 SYDVKM come from the germline V gene. Trimming cost V 7 bases and J 10 bases, with 14 bases left between them. The CDR3 consists of 12 residues. In DNA form, the CDR3 reads TGTGCCAGCACCCCTCGGGGCCATCCCCAGCATTTT. Amino acid sequence: CASTPRGHPQHF.

The chain uses TRBV5-1 and TRBJ1-4; D is undetermined. V gave up 2 bases and J gave up 0 bases, with 5 bases separating them. This CDR3 comprises 14 residues. Germline V gene sequence: CDR1 SGHRS, CDR2 YFSETQ. DNA of the CDR3: TGCGCCAGCAGCTTTGGGACAACTAATGAAAAACTGTTTTTT. Translating gives CASSFGTTNEKLFF. The full variable domain, with the rest looked up from reference TRBV5-1 and TRBJ1-4, is KAGVTQTPRYLIKTRGQQVTLSCSPISGHRSVSWYQQTPGQGLQFLFEYFSETQRNKGNFPGRFSGRQFSNSRSEMNVSTLELGDSALYLCASSFGTTNEKLFFGSGTQLSVL.

V usage is TRBV30 and J usage is TRBJ1-4; possible D gene TRBD1, 5 bases. Germline V gives CDR1 GTSNPN, CDR2 SVGIG (reference sequence). This CDR3 spans 15 amino acids. Between the trimmed V and J ends, which lost 1 base and 4 bases, there was a span of 13 bases. CDR3 coding DNA: TGTGCCTGGAGTGGAGGGACGGTCCGTAATGAAAAACTGTTTTTT. This codes for CAWSGGTVRNEKLFF.

This chain uses TRBV9 with TRBJ2-5, with D possibly TRBD1 on 5 matching bases. The CDR3 has 15 residues. Trimming removed 4 bases at V and 7 bases at J, with 20 bases between. CDR1 is SGDLS, CDR2 YYNGEE, per germline. DNA of the CDR3: TGTGCCAGCAGCCCTCAGCTAGGGGCGGATGCGACCCAGTACTTC. It specifies CASSPQLGADATQYF.

The V gene is TRBV5-5, the J gene TRBJ1-3; D uncertain. Trimming took off 4 bases at V and 0 bases at J, with 17 bases between the two ends. The CDR3 extends over 17 amino acids. The germline CDR1 and CDR2 sequences are SGHKS and YYEKEE (reference sequence). CDR3 residues: CASSVMVGVSSGNTIYF. The CDR3 DNA follows: TGTGCCAGCAGCGTGATGGTCGGGGTGAGCTCTGGAAACACCATATATTTT.

CDR3: CATSSPPLAGSYEQYF. The CDR3 coding sequence is TGTGCCACCAGCAGTCCACCTTTAGCGGGTTCCTACGAGCAGTACTTC. This chain uses TRBV15 with TRBJ2-7, with 7 bases lining up with TRBD2. Germline V gene lookup returns CDR1 LNHNV and CDR2 YYDKDF (reference sequence). CDR3 length: 16 residues. The V and J ends lost 3 bases and 1 base, in that order; junction bases with no gene match: 9.

This clone has just one count. This rearrangement joins TRBV9 to TRBJ2-7; D is unresolved. The V and J ends lost 4 bases and 2 bases respectively, with 7 bases between them. This CDR3 is built from 12 residues. Germline V gene data show CDR1 as SGDLS and CDR2 as YYNGEE. CDR3 sequence (DNA): TGTGCCAGCAGCACGCCCCCCTACGAGCAGTACTTC. Translation gives CASSTPPYEQYF.

The V and J genes are TRBV19 and TRBJ2-6; D not resolved. V shed 0 bases and J shed 0 bases, with 15 bases lying between them. CDR1 is LNHDA, CDR2 SQIVND, per germline (reference sequence). The CDR3 covers 19 residues. The CDR3: CASSIDPLSLSSGANVLTF. The CDR3 DNA is TGTGCCAGTAGTATAGACCCCCTTTCCCTTTCCTCTGGGGCCAACGTCCTGACTTTC.

The chain uses TRBV5-1 and TRBJ1-3; D uncertain. The CDR3 has 15 residues. Per germline, CDR1 SGHRS and CDR2 YFSETQ. Trimming took 0 bases from V and 0 from J, leaving 7 bases between them. CDR3 sequence (DNA): TGCGCCAGCAGCTTGGAATCAGTCTCTGGAAACACCATATATTTT. Its translation is CASSLESVSGNTIYF.

The V call is TRBV28, the J call TRBJ2-1, with a tentative D call TRBD2 (6 bases). Trimming removed 5 bases from V and 8 bases from J, with 19 bases in between. There are 15 residues in the CDR3. Looked up from germline, CDR1 is MDHEN and CDR2 is SYDVKM. DNA for the CDR3: TGTGCCAGCAGTACCGGTGGGCGGGGTTCTCATGAGCAGTTCTTC. Translating gives CASSTGGRGSHEQFF.

This sequence joins TRBV28 and TRBJ2-2; D is uncertain. The V end lost 2 bases, the J end lost 7 bases, and 8 bases lay between the germline ends. The germline CDR1 and CDR2 sequences are MDHEN and SYDVKM. This CDR3 comprises 13 residues. The chain's CDR3 is CASSLHGDGELFF. DNA of the CDR3: TGTGCCAGCAGTTTACATGGGGACGGGGAGCTGTTTTTT. Full variable domain (rest looked up from reference TRBV28 and TRBJ2-2): DVKVTQSSRYLVKRTGEKVFLECVQDMDHENMFWYRQDPGLGLRLIYFSYDVKMKEKGDIPEGYSVSREKKERFSLILESASTNQTSMYLCASSLHGDGELFFGEGSRLTVL.

This chain uses TRBV14 with TRBJ1-1, with unresolved D. The germline V gene encodes CDR1 SGHDN and CDR2 FVKESK. The CDR3 length is 17 residues. Trimming took off 0 bases at V and 2 bases at J, with 16 bases between the two ends. This CDR3 is CASSQDWVPSGNTEAFF. The CDR3 coding sequence is TGTGCCAGCAGCCAAGATTGGGTCCCCTCGGGTAACACTGAAGCTTTCTTT. Using reference TRBV14 and TRBJ1-1 for the parts outside the CDR3, the full variable domain is EAGVTQFPSHSVIEKGQTVTLRCDPISGHDNLYWYRRVMGKEIKFLLHFVKESKQDESGMPNNRFLAERTGGTYSTLKVQPAELEDSGVYFCASSQDWVPSGNTEAFFGQGTRLTVV.

The V call is TRBV24-1, the J call TRBJ2-3; 13 bases match TRBD2. There are 17 residues in the CDR3. CDR1 KGHDR and CDR2 SFDVKD come from the germline V gene. Trimming cost V 7 bases and J 5 bases; bases outside gene matches: 11. CDR3 sequence: CATSPYTGLAGEDTQYF. The CDR3 bases are TGTGCCACCAGCCCCTACACCGGACTAGCGGGAGAAGATACGCAGTATTTT.